This is a list of T cell receptor beta chains from one sample in a study of blood T cells in healthy people across ages. TCRdb passed the 5' RACE reads through MiXCR, listing each CDR3 protein once. The sample carries 750,000 or so distinct CDR3 sequences, just under 25% recorded once. These data were also filed under a second study, of T cells of mothers and their children.

The material sequenced was blood. Source of these receptors: a boy younger than 18 in good health. The CDR3 runs from the conserved cysteine through the conserved F or W. D genes are given only for firm matches. Not every row has a clone size; where given, it reads once, few, many or a size class.

>TRBJ1-2|.|.|15|TRBV7-2
TGTGCCAGCAGCTTAGGGGTCGGGGGAGTCTATGGCTACACCTTC
CASSLGVGGVYGYTF
>TRBJ2-4|.|few|16|TRBV12-3/TRBV12-4
TGTGCCAGCAGTCAGGCTGCCAAAATAGCCAAAAACATTCAGTACTTC
CASSQAAKIAKNIQYF
>TRBJ2-1|.|.|15|TRBV3-1
TGTGCCAGCACGCACCAGGGGCGAGGTTTGAATGAGCAGTTCTTC
CASTHQGRGLNEQFF
>TRBJ1-4|TRBD1|few|15|TRBV28
TGTGCCAGCAGTCTTACGGGACAGGGTTGGGAAAAACTGTTTTTT
CASSLTGQGWEKLFF
>TRBJ2-1|.|few|14|TRBV4-1
TGCGCCAGCAGCGGCGGTTCTACCGGCAATGAGCAGTTCTTC
CASSGGSTGNEQFF
>TRBJ2-5|.|few|15|TRBV29-1
TGCAGCGTTATTCTGTGGGATTCGAACCAAGAGACCCAGTACTTC
CSVILWDSNQETQYF
>TRBJ1-2|TRBD1|.|14|TRBV6-1
TGTGCCAGCAGCCGGACAGGGAGCAACTATGGCTACACCTTC
CASSRTGSNYGYTF
>TRBJ2-5|TRBD2|once|12|TRBV12-3/TRBV12-4
TGTGCCAGCAGAACTAGCGCAGAGACCCAGTACTTC
CASRTSAETQYF
>TRBJ1-2|TRBD1|few|20|TRBV7-9
TGTGCCAGCAGCCCCTGGACAGGCGGAAGAACGCTCCATTCAAACTATGGCTACACCTTC
CASSPWTGGRTLHSNYGYTF
>TRBJ2-7|.|.|15|TRBV6-1
TGTGCCAGCAGTGAAGGTGTAGCTAACTCCTACGAGCAGTACTTC
CASSEGVANSYEQYF
>TRBJ2-3|.|many|12|TRBV7-2
TGTGCCAGCAGCTTCCGGGGAGATACGCAGTATTTT
CASSFRGDTQYF
>TRBJ2-3|TRBD1|.|14|TRBV7-8
TGTGCCAGCAGCTCAGGGGGCGAAGGAGATACGCAGTATTTT
CASSSGGEGDTQYF
>TRBJ2-3|.|.|11|TRBV5-1
TGCGCCAGCAGCTTCACAGCTACGCAGTATTTT
CASSFTATQYF
>TRBJ2-2|.|.|16|TRBV6-2/TRBV6-3
TGTGCCAGCAGTTACGGACCAGGTTCGAACACCGGGGAGCTGTTTTTT
CASSYGPGSNTGELFF